This entry lists 14 T cell receptor beta chains sequenced from one sample in a study of T cell responses to AZD1222 COVID-19 vaccine. The method was immunoSEQ multiplex PCR; TCRdb's version includes in-frame clones alone and lacks a portion of them. The sample shows 90,000 to 120,000 clones, roughly 85% of them seen only once. The material sequenced was peripheral blood, taken 28 days after the second AZD1222 dose. The receptors originated from an adult who received the AZD1222 COVID-19 vaccine.

This clone was detected only a few times. J is TRBJ2-1 and V is TRBV5-4; D is perhaps TRBD1 (6 bases). There are 14 residues in the CDR3. V was pared by 2 bases and J by 3 bases, with 9 bases between. The germline gives CDR1 SGHNT, CDR2 YYREEE (reference sequence). The CDR3 reads CASSFWTDYNEQFF. The CDR3, as DNA: TGTGCCAGCAGCTTCTGGACAGACTACAATGAGCAGTTCTTC.

The chain uses TRBV6-6 and TRBJ2-2, with D possibly TRBD2 on 6 matching bases. The CDR3 totals 15 residues. The germline CDR1 and CDR2 sequences are MNHNY and SVGAGI (reference sequence). The ends were cut back, 5 bases at V and 6 bases at J, with 16 bases in the middle. The CDR3: CASSKGRGPAGELFF. The DNA for the CDR3 is TGTGCCAGCAGTAAAGGGCGGGGTCCCGCCGGGGAGCTGTTTTTT.

The rearrangement joins TRBV6-1 to TRBJ1-1; D remains ambiguous. The ends were cut back, 2 bases at V and 4 bases at J, with 11 bases in the middle. Germline V gene lookup returns CDR1 MNHNS and CDR2 SASEGT. The CDR3 is 14 amino acids. The CDR3 region has the DNA TGTGCCAGCAGTGAATCGCTAGAGAGCACTGAAGCTTTCTTT. Translating it yields CASSESLESTEAFF.

The chain recombines TRBV28 with TRBJ2-2; D not certain. Trimming left V 6 bases short and J 10 bases short, with 21 bases between. CDR1 and CDR2 (germline): MDHEN, SYDVKM. CDR3 length: 15 residues. Here the CDR3 reads CASSLGLTRPAELFF. Here the CDR3 DNA reads TGTGCCAGCAGCCTCGGTCTCACCCGCCCGGCGGAGCTGTTTTTT.

This sequence joins TRBV7-8 and TRBJ2-2, with 13 positions matching TRBD2. This CDR3 spans 18 amino acids. Trimming removed 0 bases from V and 6 bases from J; junction bases left unmatched: 7. Per the germline V gene, CDR1 is SGHVS and CDR2 is FQNEAQ. CDR3 coding DNA: TGTGCCAGCAGCTTAGCGCGGAGACTAGCGGGAGGTCCCGGGGAGCTGTTTTTT. This encodes CASSLARRLAGGPGELFF.

The chain links TRBV30 to TRBJ2-7, with TRBD1 matching 10 bases. The CDR3 length is 14 residues. Germline CDR1 is GTSNPN and CDR2 is SVGIG (reference sequence). The trim removed 1 base at V and 3 bases at J, leaving 3 bases unmatched. This CDR3 is CAWSGGQGGYEQYF. The CDR3 nucleotides are TGTGCCTGGAGTGGAGGACAGGGGGGCTACGAGCAGTACTTC.

J is TRBJ1-6 and V is TRBV15; no clear D gene. Germline V gives CDR1 LNHNV, CDR2 YYDKDF (reference sequence). V was pared by 5 bases and J by 9 bases, with 14 bases between. The length of the CDR3 is 14 residues. The CDR3 DNA reads as TGTGCCACCAGCCCCGACCCCAGGCGTTCACCCCTCCACTTT. Its translation is CATSPDPRRSPLHF.

The chain uses TRBV6-1 and TRBJ2-1, with 7 nucleotides matching TRBD2. The CDR3 runs 15 residues. The trim removed 1 base at V and 9 bases at J, leaving 9 bases unmatched. Germline V gives CDR1 MNHNS, CDR2 SASEGT. The DNA for the CDR3 is TGTGCCAGCAGTGAAGGGTTGCGGGAGTCAAGTGAGCAGTTCTTC. This translates into CASSEGLRESSEQFF.

The chain has TRBV14 and TRBJ1-1, with D tentatively TRBD1 (5 bases). V lost 4 bases and J lost 6, with 18 bases in between. Germline assignment: CDR1 SGHDN and CDR2 FVKESK. The CDR3 covers 15 residues. CDR3 protein: CASSPTGGPNAEAFF. The CDR3 DNA reads TGTGCCAGCAGCCCAACCGGGGGTCCGAATGCTGAAGCTTTCTTT.

The chain has TRBV7-3 and TRBJ2-2; D may match TRBD1 or TRBD2 (6 bases each). The germline V gene has CDR1 SGHTA and CDR2 FQGTGA. This CDR3 contains 16 residues. Trimming removed 1 base from V and 6 bases from J, with 15 bases in between. DNA of the CDR3: TGTGCCAGCAGCTTAATACCCGGGGGCATCCCCGGGGAGCTGTTTTTT. Its translation is CASSLIPGGIPGELFF.

V is TRBV29-1 and J is TRBJ1-3; TRBD1 aligns across 7 bases. CDR3 length: 13 residues. Per the germline V gene, CDR1 is SQVTM and CDR2 is ANQGSEA. Unmatched junction bases numbered 3, after V lost 7 bases and J lost 0 bases. CDR3 DNA sequence: TGCAGCGCTGGGACAGTCTCTGGAAACACCATATATTTT. Its protein product is CSAGTVSGNTIYF.

The V and J genes are TRBV5-4 and TRBJ2-5; unclear D gene. In germline, CDR1 is SGHNT, CDR2 YYREEE (reference sequence). V lost 0 bases, J lost 3 bases, and 9 bases lay in between. CDR3 length equals 14 residues. The CDR3 coding sequence is TGTGCCAGCAGCTTGGTTGGGCAGAAAGAGACCCAGTACTTC. Its protein is CASSLVGQKETQYF. The full variable domain, in which reference TRBV5-4 and TRBJ2-5 provide the parts outside the CDR3, is ETGVTQSPTHLIKTRGQQVTLRCSSQSGHNTVSWYQQALGQGPQFIFQYYREEENGRGNFPPRFSGLQFPNYSSELNVNALELDDSALYLCASSLVGQKETQYFGPGTRLLVL.

This clone was seen once. The chain recombines TRBV2 with TRBJ2-3; 7 nucleotides match TRBD1. Germline CDR1 is SNHLY and CDR2 is FYNNEI. This CDR3 contains 13 residues. With 2 bases clipped from V and 9 bases from J, the junction kept 5 bases outside the gene matches. The CDR3 reads CASSEWGTATQYF. The CDR3 nucleotides are TGTGCCAGCAGTGAATGGGGGACAGCAACGCAGTATTTT.

The chain joins TRBV5-1 to TRBJ1-6; D unclear. V lost 4 bases, J lost 0 bases, and 20 bases lay in between. Germline V gene lookup returns CDR1 SGHRS and CDR2 YFSETQ. This CDR3 has 19 amino acids. The CDR3 region is CASSADRPGPSSYNSPLHF. The CDR3 DNA reads TGCGCCAGCAGCGCAGACCGGCCGGGTCCTAGCTCCTATAATTCACCCCTCCACTTT.